This entry concerns a single T cell receptor beta chain. The antigen this receptor binds is unknown. According to the germline V gene (reference sequence), CDR1 reads DFQATT and CDR2 reads SNEGSKA. CDR3 length: 17 amino acids, cysteine to phenylalanine. No DNA is listed. For both bulk and single-cell sequencing, libraries were prepared with the iRepertoire multiplex PCR system and TCR subtype-specific primers. Bulk TCR beta libraries were generated by multiplex PCR with primers targeting V, D and J gene regions. Approximately 90-550 ng of RNA per sample was used as input for bulk TCR library preparation. An Illumina MiSeq was used to sequence bulk TCR beta amplicons. For the original study's pipeline: Quality control steps removed sample misassignments and low-quality sequencing reads. The CDR3 was defined as the amino acids lying between the Y[YFLI]C motif of the V gene and the [FW]GXGT motif of the J segment. The IMGT database was followed for TRBV and TRBJ gene assignments and CDR3 clonotypes. For each sample, TRBV expression was normalized against the mean for the same gene in PBMC from approximately 43 healthy donors. TCRdb reprocessed the reads, reporting each CDR3 protein sequence once and no DNA. The V and J calls here are based on TCRdb, not the publication. The sample table includes about 10,000 distinct CDR3 sequences. The top ten constitute 21% of the sample.

These data originate in a study of T cells in severe cutaneous drug reactions (dated by TCRdb to 2018 to 2020). The study in broad terms: Recruitment took place between about 2011 and 2018, drawing patients from Taiwan, Thailand and a European registry network. Only patients with a probable or definite SJS/TEN or DRESS diagnosis by RegiSCAR criteria were enrolled. Blister fluids/cells, PBMC and other biological samples were taken from patients in the acute stage or the recovery stage. Libraries used iRepertoire multiplex PCR; authors cited a comparison showing similar capture of abundant clonotypes across iRepertoire and 5' RACE methods with or without UMI. Assignment of the culprit drug relied on both the Naranjo algorithm and the ALDEN drug causality algorithm. Single-cell sequencing, quantitative PCR validation, functional assays and transgenic mouse experiments were combined with bulk TCR sequencing. The research as a whole found: CBZ-SJS/TEN patients showed strongly increased TRBV12-4 usage, with an average of about 31% in blister cells and roughly 5% in PBMC. Whether the public TCR generalizes to SJS/TEN caused by other drugs was noted by the authors as still needing further study. Although undetectable or scarce in tolerant-control and healthy-donor PBMC, a public TCRbeta CDR3 was found in all seven CBZ-SJS/TEN blister samples, at a mean of around 15%.

Sequenced donors were patients with carbamazepine-induced Stevens-Johnson syndrome or toxic epidermal necrolysis (CBZ-SJS/TEN). To search for drug-specific clonotypes, the T cell receptor repertoires of patients with drug-induced severe cutaneous adverse reactions were profiled by next-generation sequencing. The RNA source was either peripheral blood mononuclear cells or blister cells from skin lesions. This receptor chain uses TRBV20-1 and TRBJ2-7; the TCRdb call, TRBD2, lacks DNA for checking. Sequencing input: cells from a skin blister. The cell subset or site label on this specimen signifies: unsorted cells from skin lesion blisters. The source of this sequence is a human donor with Stevens-Johnson syndrome, a severe cutaneous drug reaction. The CDR3 reads CSARDLKREGDSYEQYF.